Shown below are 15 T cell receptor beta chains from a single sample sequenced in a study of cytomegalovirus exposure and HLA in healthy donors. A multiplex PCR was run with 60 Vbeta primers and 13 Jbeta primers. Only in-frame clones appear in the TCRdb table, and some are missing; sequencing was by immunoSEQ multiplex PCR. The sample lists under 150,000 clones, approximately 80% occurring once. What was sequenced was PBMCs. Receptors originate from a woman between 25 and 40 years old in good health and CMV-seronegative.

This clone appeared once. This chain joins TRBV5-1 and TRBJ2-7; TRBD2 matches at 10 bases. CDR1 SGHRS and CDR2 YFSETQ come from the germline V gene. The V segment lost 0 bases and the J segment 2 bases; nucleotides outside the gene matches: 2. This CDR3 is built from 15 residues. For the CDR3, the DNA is TGCGCCAGCAGCTTGGCGACTAGCGGGCCCTACGAGCAGTACTTC. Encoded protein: CASSLATSGPYEQYF. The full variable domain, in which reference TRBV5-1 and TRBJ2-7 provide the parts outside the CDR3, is KAGVTQTPRYLIKTRGQQVTLSCSPISGHRSVSWYQQTPGQGLQFLFEYFSETQRNKGNFPGRFSGRQFSNSRSEMNVSTLELGDSALYLCASSLATSGPYEQYFGPGTRLTVT.

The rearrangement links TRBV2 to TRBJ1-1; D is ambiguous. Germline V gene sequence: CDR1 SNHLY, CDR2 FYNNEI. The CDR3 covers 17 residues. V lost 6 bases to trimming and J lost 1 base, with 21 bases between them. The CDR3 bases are TGTGCCAGCAGAGCACCTAAACTCCGCCCTGGGAACACTGAAGCTTTCTTT. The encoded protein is CASRAPKLRPGNTEAFF.

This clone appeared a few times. This CDR3 reads CASSGGVLAGVAYEQYF. As DNA, the CDR3 is TGTGCCAGCAGTGGTGGGGTACTAGCGGGAGTCGCCTACGAGCAGTACTTC. This chain connects TRBV6-1 to TRBJ2-7; 11 bases fit TRBD2. This CDR3 region has 17 residues. Germline CDR1 is MNHNS and CDR2 is SASEGT. V shed 4 bases and J 2 bases; nucleotides not matched to a gene: 10.

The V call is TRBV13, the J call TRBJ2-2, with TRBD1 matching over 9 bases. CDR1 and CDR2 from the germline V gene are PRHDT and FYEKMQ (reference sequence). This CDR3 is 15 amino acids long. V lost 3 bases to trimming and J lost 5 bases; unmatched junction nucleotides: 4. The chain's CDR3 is CASSLGTGPTGELFF. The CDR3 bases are TGTGCCAGCAGCTTGGGGACAGGGCCGACCGGGGAGCTGTTTTTT.

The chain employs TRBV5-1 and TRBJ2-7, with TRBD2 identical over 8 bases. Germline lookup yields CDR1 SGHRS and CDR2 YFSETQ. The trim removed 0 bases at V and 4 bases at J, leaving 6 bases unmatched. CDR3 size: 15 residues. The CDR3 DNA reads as TGCGCCAGCAGCTTGGAGGGCGGGAGGACGTACGAGCAGTACTTC. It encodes CASSLEGGRTYEQYF.

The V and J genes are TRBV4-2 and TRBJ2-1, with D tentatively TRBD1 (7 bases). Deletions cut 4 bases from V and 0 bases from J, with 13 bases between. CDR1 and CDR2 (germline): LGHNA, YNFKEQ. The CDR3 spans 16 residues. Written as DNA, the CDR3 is TGTGCCAGCAGCCCAAGGCGGGACAGCTCCTACAATGAGCAGTTCTTC. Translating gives CASSPRRDSSYNEQFF.

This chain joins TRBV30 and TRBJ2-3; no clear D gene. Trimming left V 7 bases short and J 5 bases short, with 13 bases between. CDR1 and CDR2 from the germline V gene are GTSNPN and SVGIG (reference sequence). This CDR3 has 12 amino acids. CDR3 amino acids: CASRSVGDTQYF. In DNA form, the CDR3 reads TGTGCCTCGAGGTCGGTTGGAGATACGCAGTATTTT. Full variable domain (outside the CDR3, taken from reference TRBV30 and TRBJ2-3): SQTIHQWPATLVQPVGSPLSLECTVEGTSNPNLYWYRQAAGRGLQLLFYSVGIGQISSEVPQNLSASRPQDRQFILSSKKLLLSDSGFYLCASRSVGDTQYFGPGTRLTVL.

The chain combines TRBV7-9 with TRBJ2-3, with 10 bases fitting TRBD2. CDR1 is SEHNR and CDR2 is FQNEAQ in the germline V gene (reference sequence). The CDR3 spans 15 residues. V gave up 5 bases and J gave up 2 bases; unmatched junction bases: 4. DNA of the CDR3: TGTGCCAGCAGCCGGACTAGCGGAGTCACAGATACGCAGTATTTT. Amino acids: CASSRTSGVTDTQYF.

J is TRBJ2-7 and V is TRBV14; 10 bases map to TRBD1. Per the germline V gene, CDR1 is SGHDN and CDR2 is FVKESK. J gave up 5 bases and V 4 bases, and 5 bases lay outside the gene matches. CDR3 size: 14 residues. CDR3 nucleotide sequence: TGTGCCAGCAGCCCTCGACAGGGGGCCCACGAGCAGTACTTC. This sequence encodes CASSPRQGAHEQYF.

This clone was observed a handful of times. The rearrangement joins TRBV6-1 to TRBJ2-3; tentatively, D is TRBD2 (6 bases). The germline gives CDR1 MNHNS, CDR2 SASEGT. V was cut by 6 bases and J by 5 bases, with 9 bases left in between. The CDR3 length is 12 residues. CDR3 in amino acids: CASRDGRDTQYF. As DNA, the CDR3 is TGTGCCAGCAGGGACGGGAGAGATACGCAGTATTTT.

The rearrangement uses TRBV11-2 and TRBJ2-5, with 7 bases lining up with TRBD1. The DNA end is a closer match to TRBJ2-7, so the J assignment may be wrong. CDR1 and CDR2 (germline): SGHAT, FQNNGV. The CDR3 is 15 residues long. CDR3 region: CASSFLGTDSYEQYF. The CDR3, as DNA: TGTGCCAGCAGCTTTCTCGGGACAGACTCCTACGAGCAGTACTTC.

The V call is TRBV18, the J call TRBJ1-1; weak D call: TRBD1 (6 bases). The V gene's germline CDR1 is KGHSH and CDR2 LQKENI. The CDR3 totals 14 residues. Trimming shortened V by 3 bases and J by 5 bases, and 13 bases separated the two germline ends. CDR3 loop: CASSPARGGTEAFF. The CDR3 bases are TGTGCCAGCTCACCGGCCAGGGGAGGGACTGAAGCTTTCTTT. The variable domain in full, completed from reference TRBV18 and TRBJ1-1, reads NAGVMQNPRHLVRRRGQEARLRCSPMKGHSHVYWYRQLPEEGLKFMVYLQKENIIDESGMPKERFSAEFPKEGPSILRIQQVVRGDSAAYFCASSPARGGTEAFFGQGTRLTVV.

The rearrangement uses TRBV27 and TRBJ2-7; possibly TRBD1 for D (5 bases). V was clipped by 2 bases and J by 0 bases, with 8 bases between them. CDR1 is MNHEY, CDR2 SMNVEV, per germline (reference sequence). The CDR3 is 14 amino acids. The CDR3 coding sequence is TGTGCCAGCAGTTTACAGGACAACTCCTACGAGCAGTACTTC. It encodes CASSLQDNSYEQYF.

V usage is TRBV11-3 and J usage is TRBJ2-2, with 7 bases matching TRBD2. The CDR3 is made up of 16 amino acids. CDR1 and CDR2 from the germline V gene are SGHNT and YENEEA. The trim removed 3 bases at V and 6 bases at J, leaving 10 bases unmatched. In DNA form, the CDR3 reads TGTGCCAGCAGCTTGATTGGCGGGAGTTCGGCCGGGGAGCTGTTTTTT. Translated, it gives CASSLIGGSSAGELFF. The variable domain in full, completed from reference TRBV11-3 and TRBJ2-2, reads EAGVVQSPRYKIIEKKQPVAFWCNPISGHNTLYWYLQNLGQGPELLIRYENEEAVDDSQLPKDRFSAERLKGVDSTLKIQPAELGDSAVYLCASSLIGGSSAGELFFGEGSRLTVL.

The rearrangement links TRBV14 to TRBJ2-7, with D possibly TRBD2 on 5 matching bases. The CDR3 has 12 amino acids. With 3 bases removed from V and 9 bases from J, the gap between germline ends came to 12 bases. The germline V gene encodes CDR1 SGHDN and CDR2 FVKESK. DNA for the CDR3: TGTGCCAGCAGCCAGGGGAGCCGTGGGCAGTACTTC. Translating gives CASSQGSRGQYF.